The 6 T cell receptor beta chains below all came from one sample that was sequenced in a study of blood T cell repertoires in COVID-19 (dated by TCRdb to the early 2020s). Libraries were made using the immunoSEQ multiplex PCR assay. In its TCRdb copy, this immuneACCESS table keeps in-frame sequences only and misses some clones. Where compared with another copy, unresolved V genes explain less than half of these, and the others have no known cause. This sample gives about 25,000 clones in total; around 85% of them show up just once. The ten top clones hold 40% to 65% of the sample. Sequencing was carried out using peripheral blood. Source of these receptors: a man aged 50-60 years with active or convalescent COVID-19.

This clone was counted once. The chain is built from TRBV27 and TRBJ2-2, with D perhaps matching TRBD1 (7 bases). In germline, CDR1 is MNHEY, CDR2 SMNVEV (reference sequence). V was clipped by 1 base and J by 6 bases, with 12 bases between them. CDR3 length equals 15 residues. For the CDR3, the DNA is TGTGCCAGCAGTTTATACAGGGGACTGTCCGGGGAGCTGTTTTTT. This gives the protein CASSLYRGLSGELFF.

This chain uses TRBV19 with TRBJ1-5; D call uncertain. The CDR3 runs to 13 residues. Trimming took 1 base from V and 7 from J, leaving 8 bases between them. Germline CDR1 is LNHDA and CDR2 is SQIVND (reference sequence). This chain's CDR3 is CASSIGAWQPQHF. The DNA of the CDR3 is TGTGCCAGTAGTATAGGGGCATGGCAGCCCCAGCATTTT.

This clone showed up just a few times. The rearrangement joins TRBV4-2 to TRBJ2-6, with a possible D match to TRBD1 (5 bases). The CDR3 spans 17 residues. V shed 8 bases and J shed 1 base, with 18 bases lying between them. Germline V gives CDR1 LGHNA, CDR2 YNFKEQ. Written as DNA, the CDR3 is TGTGCCAGCGGGGCATCACAGGCCTCATCTGGGGCCAACGTCCTGACTTTC. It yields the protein CASGASQASSGANVLTF.

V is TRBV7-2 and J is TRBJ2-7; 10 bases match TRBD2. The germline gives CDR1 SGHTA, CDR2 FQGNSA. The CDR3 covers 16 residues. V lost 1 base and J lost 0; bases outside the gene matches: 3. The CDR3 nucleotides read TGTGCCAGCAGCTTAGGGGCTAGCGGGAGCTCCTACGAGCAGTACTTC. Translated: CASSLGASGSSYEQYF.

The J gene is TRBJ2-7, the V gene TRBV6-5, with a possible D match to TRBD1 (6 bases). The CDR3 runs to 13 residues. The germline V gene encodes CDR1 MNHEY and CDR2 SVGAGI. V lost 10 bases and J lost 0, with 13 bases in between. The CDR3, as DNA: TGTGCCAACCAGGACAGTAGCTCCTACGAGCAGTACTTC. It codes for CANQDSSSYEQYF.

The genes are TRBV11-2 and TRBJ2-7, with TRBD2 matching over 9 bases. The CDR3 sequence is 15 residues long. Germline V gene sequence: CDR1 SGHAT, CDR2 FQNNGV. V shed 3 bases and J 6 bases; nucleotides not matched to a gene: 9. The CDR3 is CASSFFLREGSEQYF. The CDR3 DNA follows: TGTGCCAGCAGCTTCTTCTTGCGGGAGGGTTCCGAGCAGTACTTC.